Below, 31 T cell receptor beta chains from the same sample are listed, as sequenced in a study of CD8 T cells in ankylosing spondylitis. TCRdb used MiXCR to reprocess the 5' RACE reads, holding one entry per CDR3 protein. This table holds nearly 350,000 distinct CDR3 sequences, roughly 14% found once. Specimen: blood, either unsorted or a sorted T cell fraction (not recorded which). These receptors all stem from a male donor with ankylosing spondylitis or in good health (not recorded which).

The gene calls are TRBV25-1 and TRBJ2-7, with 7 bases matching TRBD2. Per the germline V gene, CDR1 is MGHDK and CDR2 is SYGVNS. The CDR3 loop spans 13 amino acids. Trimming cost V 2 bases and J 6 bases; bases outside gene matches: 4. CDR3 sequence reads: CASSEAGVSEQYF. CDR3 nucleotides: TGTGCCAGCAGTGAAGCGGGGGTAAGCGAGCAGTACTTC.

The chain carries TRBV11-2 and TRBJ2-1, with D tentatively TRBD2 (6 bases). The length of the CDR3 is 15 residues. CDR1 and CDR2 from the germline V gene are SGHAT and FQNNGV. V was trimmed by 3 bases and J by 6 bases, leaving 15 bases between them. The CDR3 reads CASSFLGDFSNEQFF. CDR3 nucleotides: TGTGCCAGCAGCTTCCTCGGGGACTTCAGCAATGAGCAGTTCTTC.

This clonotype was observed a handful of times. V gene TRBV27 combines with J gene TRBJ2-2; D call uncertain. The CDR3 is 13 residues long. Germline loops: CDR1 MNHEY, CDR2 SMNVEV (reference sequence). The V end lost 4 bases, the J end lost 6 bases, and 9 bases lay between the germline ends. This CDR3 is CASSYEWAGELFF. The CDR3 region has the DNA TGTGCCAGCAGTTATGAGTGGGCCGGGGAGCTGTTTTTT.

This clonotype turned up a few times. V usage is TRBV18 and J usage is TRBJ2-7; D is undetermined. V gave up 6 bases and J gave up 2 bases, with 14 bases separating them. Germline V gene sequence: CDR1 KGHSH, CDR2 LQKENI. The CDR3 sequence is 14 residues long. The CDR3 DNA follows: TGTGCCAGCTCGTCCGGGTCAGACCCCTACGAGCAGTACTTC. Its protein product is CASSSGSDPYEQYF.

This chain links TRBV7-2 with TRBJ1-2; D gene ambiguous. Germline-derived CDR1 and CDR2 are SGHTA and FQGNSA. The germline V and J ends were trimmed by 1 base and 3 bases, with 3 bases remaining between them. This CDR3 contains 12 residues. CDR3 region: CASSLDYYGYTF. In nucleotides, the CDR3 is TGTGCCAGCAGCTTAGACTACTATGGCTACACCTTC.

The sample holds a few counts of this clonotype. The V gene is TRBV5-1, the J gene TRBJ2-3; 9 bases are shared with TRBD2. CDR3 size: 15 residues. Germline V gene sequence: CDR1 SGHRS, CDR2 YFSETQ. V was clipped by 5 bases and J by 2 bases; unmatched bases: 6. The CDR3 nucleotides read TGCGCCAGCAGTGTTAGCGGGAGCACCACAGATACGCAGTATTTT. Translation gives CASSVSGSTTDTQYF.

This clonotype has more than one count but fewer than ten. The rearrangement joins TRBV10-3 to TRBJ1-6; 7 positions match TRBD1. The junction had 5 bases not matched to a gene; V was cut back by 3 bases and J by 9 bases. This CDR3 region has 14 residues. Germline values: CDR1 ENHRY, CDR2 SYGVKD. The CDR3 spells CAISEGGGGSPLHF. CDR3 nucleotide sequence: TGTGCCATCAGTGAAGGAGGGGGCGGTTCACCCCTCCACTTT.

The chain has TRBV6-1 and TRBJ2-3; 9 positions match TRBD1. V lost 3 bases and J lost 3; bases outside the gene matches: 4. The V gene's germline CDR1 is MNHNS and CDR2 SASEGT. The CDR3 covers 15 residues. The CDR3 is CASSDAGQGTDTQYF. In nucleotides, the CDR3 is TGTGCCAGCAGTGACGCGGGACAGGGTACAGATACGCAGTATTTT.

This clonotype was seen more than once but under ten times. The V and J genes are TRBV6-5 and TRBJ2-2; D is perhaps TRBD1 (6 bases). This CDR3 has 16 amino acids. V was cut by 2 bases and J by 2 bases, with 12 bases left in between. Germline-derived CDR1 and CDR2 are MNHEY and SVGAGI. CDR3 amino acids: CASSYDRMINTGELFF. Here the CDR3 DNA reads TGTGCCAGCAGTTACGACAGGATGATAAACACCGGGGAGCTGTTTTTT.

This clonotype was seen a handful of times. CDR3: CASSQIYYEQYF. In DNA, the CDR3 is TGTGCCAGCAGCCAAATATACTACGAGCAGTACTTC. The genes are TRBV3-1 and TRBJ2-7, with D uncertain. Germline V lookup: CDR1 LGHDT, CDR2 YNNKEL (reference sequence). With 2 bases removed from V and 3 bases from J, the gap between germline ends came to 5 bases. CDR3 length: 12 amino acids.

The chain joins TRBV25-1 to TRBJ1-3; D remains ambiguous. V lost 1 base, J lost 3 bases, and 7 bases lay in between. The CDR3 extends over 14 amino acids. CDR1 is MGHDK and CDR2 is SYGVNS in the germline V gene. The CDR3 here is CASSEWPSGNTIYF. The CDR3 nucleotides read TGTGCCAGCAGTGAATGGCCCAGTGGAAACACCATATATTTT.

The chain has TRBV12-3 or TRBV12-4 and TRBJ2-1, with D unresolved. CDR3 size: 14 residues. Between the trimmed V and J ends, which lost 4 bases and 1 base, there was a span of 8 bases. As DNA, the CDR3 is TGTGCCAGCAGTTGGAGACGATCCTACAATGAGCAGTTCTTC. Translating it yields CASSWRRSYNEQFF.

The genes are TRBV21-1 and TRBJ2-1. TRBV21-1 is a recognized pseudogene. The CDR3 extends over 15 amino acids. The CDR3 DNA follows: TGTGCCAGCAGCAAAGTTGCAAGCTCCTACAATGAGCAGTTCTTC. This translates into CASSKVASSYNEQFF.

The rearrangement links TRBV10-3 to TRBJ1-2, with TRBD1 identical over 7 bases. The V and J ends lost 2 bases and 4 bases, in that order; junction bases with no gene match: 4. Germline values: CDR1 ENHRY, CDR2 SYGVKD. The CDR3 loop spans 14 amino acids. CDR3 DNA sequence: TGTGCCATCAGTGAGAGAGGGGGCTTCTATGGCTACACCTTC. It encodes CAISERGGFYGYTF.

The chain couples TRBV29-1 to TRBJ2-5; maybe TRBD1 (6 bases). With 0 bases removed from V and 4 bases from J, the gap between germline ends came to 21 bases. CDR3 length: 17 amino acids. Germline CDR1 SQVTM, CDR2 ANQGSEA. The CDR3 spells CSVEENGGEQGRETQYF. The CDR3 DNA reads TGCAGCGTTGAAGAGAATGGCGGTGAACAGGGACGAGAGACCCAGTACTTC.

This clonotype has more than one count but fewer than ten. This CDR3 reads CASSRWGGFPQETQYF. Written as DNA, the CDR3 is TGCGCCAGCTCAAGGTGGGGGGGGTTCCCTCAAGAGACCCAGTACTTC. The chain couples TRBV5-1 to TRBJ2-5; 7 nucleotides align to TRBD2. The CDR3 sequence is 16 residues long. The germline V gene has CDR1 SGHRS and CDR2 YFSETQ. The junction had 14 bases not matched to a gene; V was cut back by 7 bases and J by 2 bases.

This clonotype was observed many times. V usage is TRBV5-1 and J usage is TRBJ1-2; tentatively, D is TRBD1 (5 bases). V lost 5 bases and J lost 0, with 11 bases in between. Germline V gene data show CDR1 as SGHRS and CDR2 as YFSETQ. CDR3 length equals 14 residues. The CDR3 DNA follows: TGCGCCAGCAGTTTAGACAGATCTAACTATGGCTACACCTTC. Translating it yields CASSLDRSNYGYTF.

This clonotype turned up a few times. This chain connects TRBV28 to TRBJ2-1; 7 bases line up with TRBD2. V lost 7 bases, J lost 3 bases, and 6 bases stayed unmatched. Germline CDR1 is MDHEN and CDR2 is SYDVKM. The CDR3 extends over 14 amino acids. In nucleotides, the CDR3 is TGTGCCAGCAAGGAAGCTAGCGGCTACAATGAGCAGTTCTTC. This sequence encodes CASKEASGYNEQFF.

This chain joins TRBV5-1 and TRBJ2-7, with D possibly matching TRBD2 (5 bases). The CDR3 sequence is 14 residues long. Trimming took 4 bases from V and 3 from J, leaving 14 bases between them. CDR1 is SGHRS, CDR2 YFSETQ, per germline. The DNA for the CDR3 is TGCGCCAGCAGCCCTCAAGAGGGTCGCTACGAGCAGTACTTC. It codes for CASSPQEGRYEQYF.

The table lists this clonotype with a few counts. The chain couples TRBV5-1 to TRBJ2-5, with D uncertain. V lost 4 bases to trimming and J lost 4 bases, with 14 bases between them. This CDR3 has 14 amino acids. Looked up from germline, CDR1 is SGHRS and CDR2 is YFSETQ. This CDR3 is CASSEPFKAETQYF. DNA of the CDR3: TGCGCCAGCAGCGAACCTTTTAAGGCAGAGACCCAGTACTTC.

This clonotype was detected many times. V and J are TRBV20-1 and TRBJ1-1; TRBD1 matches at 7 bases. Germline V gives CDR1 DFQATT, CDR2 SNEGSKA (reference sequence). The CDR3 consists of 14 residues. Germline trimming cut 5 bases from V and 4 bases from J; bases unmatched to any gene: 10. This chain's CDR3 is CSAVNPQGGTEAFF. In DNA, the CDR3 is TGCAGTGCTGTAAATCCGCAGGGGGGCACTGAAGCTTTCTTT.

The chain combines TRBV6-1 with TRBJ2-3, with D perhaps matching TRBD1 (5 bases). Trimming took off 7 bases at V and 5 bases at J, with 13 bases between the two ends. This CDR3 region has 13 residues. Per the germline V gene, CDR1 is MNHNS and CDR2 is SASEGT. CDR3 protein: CASKRQGEDTQYF. Here the CDR3 DNA reads TGTGCCAGCAAACGGCAGGGCGAAGATACGCAGTATTTT.

In this sample, this clonotype turned up a few times. The V and J genes are TRBV30 and TRBJ2-1; TRBD2 matches at 16 bases. The junction had 11 bases not matched to a gene; V was cut back by 6 bases and J by 0 bases. Looked up from germline, CDR1 is GTSNPN and CDR2 is SVGIG (reference sequence). This CDR3 is 19 amino acids long. For the CDR3, the DNA is TGTGCCTGTCCAAAAACGGGACTAGCGGGGGGGTTCTCCTACAATGAGCAGTTCTTC. Protein: CACPKTGLAGGFSYNEQFF. The complete variable domain, with remaining parts taken from reference TRBV30 and TRBJ2-1, reads SQTIHQWPATLVQPVGSPLSLECTVEGTSNPNLYWYRQAAGRGLQLLFYSVGIGQISSEVPQNLSASRPQDRQFILSSKKLLLSDSGFYLCACPKTGLAGGFSYNEQFFGPGTRLTVL.

The chain carries TRBV20-1 and TRBJ1-4; perhaps TRBD1 as D (5 bases). The CDR3 covers 15 residues. Trimming took off 0 bases at V and 3 bases at J, with 11 bases between the two ends. The germline V gene has CDR1 DFQATT and CDR2 SNEGSKA (reference sequence). As DNA, the CDR3 is TGCAGTGCTAGAGATCTCGGGGGAGCTAATGAAAAACTGTTTTTT. Translating gives CSARDLGGANEKLFF.

The V gene is TRBV5-1, the J gene TRBJ2-3; D is tentatively TRBD1 or TRBD2 (7 bases each). The germline V gene encodes CDR1 SGHRS and CDR2 YFSETQ. This CDR3 has 14 residues. Trimming left V 6 bases short and J 2 bases short, with 13 bases between. CDR3 region: CASKGAGVTDTQYF. For the CDR3, the DNA is TGCGCCAGCAAGGGGGCGGGAGTCACAGATACGCAGTATTTT.

The chain has TRBV12-3 or TRBV12-4 and TRBJ1-1; TRBD1 might be the D (5 bases). This CDR3 contains 14 residues. Trimming removed 6 bases from V and 3 bases from J, with 14 bases in between. The chain's CDR3 is CASSRRVGDTEAFF. DNA for the CDR3: TGTGCCAGCAGCCGGAGGGTGGGGGACACTGAAGCTTTCTTT.

The rearrangement links TRBV5-1 to TRBJ1-1; 8 positions agree with TRBD1. Germline V gene data show CDR1 as SGHRS and CDR2 as YFSETQ. The CDR3 length is 13 residues. The V gene end was trimmed by 9 bases and the J gene end by 2 bases; junction bases not matched to a gene: 6. CDR3 DNA: TGCGCCACACGGACAGGGATAAACACTGAAGCTTTCTTT. This gives the protein CATRTGINTEAFF.

The table lists this clonotype with a few counts. The chain combines TRBV5-1 with TRBJ2-7; 7 bases fit TRBD1. The CDR3 runs 17 residues. Germline trimming cut 4 bases from V and 3 bases from J; bases unmatched to any gene: 16. The germline V gene encodes CDR1 SGHRS and CDR2 YFSETQ. The CDR3 protein is CASSPISSGTANYEQYF. For the CDR3, the DNA is TGCGCCAGCAGCCCGATCAGCTCCGGGACAGCTAACTACGAGCAGTACTTC.

The J gene is TRBJ2-1, the V gene TRBV7-2, with D tentatively TRBD2 (6 bases). Looked up from germline, CDR1 is SGHTA and CDR2 is FQGNSA. With 3 bases removed from V and 8 bases from J, the gap between germline ends came to 17 bases. The CDR3 is 15 residues long. The CDR3: CASSFGAGRIHEQFF. The DNA for the CDR3 is TGTGCCAGCAGCTTCGGTGCGGGACGGATCCATGAGCAGTTCTTC.

The chain recombines TRBV2 with TRBJ2-6; tentatively, D is TRBD2 (6 bases). CDR1 is SNHLY and CDR2 is FYNNEI in the germline V gene. The CDR3 loop spans 16 amino acids. V dropped 7 bases and J dropped 0 bases, with 13 bases sitting between them. Here the CDR3 reads CASKASATSGANVLTF. The CDR3 bases are TGTGCCAGCAAGGCTAGCGCGACCTCTGGGGCCAACGTCCTGACTTTC.

This clonotype was detected a few times. The J gene is TRBJ2-5, the V gene TRBV7-8, with TRBD2 matching over 10 bases. V was pared by 6 bases and J by 3 bases, with 4 bases of the junction left unmatched. The CDR3 has 14 residues. Germline loops: CDR1 SGHVS, CDR2 FQNEAQ. The CDR3 DNA reads as TGTGCCAGCAGGAGCGGGGGGGCCAAAGAGACCCAGTACTTC. Translating gives CASRSGGAKETQYF.